The 13 T cell receptor beta chains reported below all come from one sample, sequenced in a study of type 1 and type 2 diabetes patients. Amplification started from genomic DNA. A primer set of 30 forward and 13 reverse primers amplified the CDR3. From the multiplex PCR reads, TCRdb called clonotypes with MiXCR, one entry per CDR3 protein. The sample includes about 250,000 distinct CDR3 sequences, roughly 44% of them seen just once. The sample was peripheral blood mononuclear cells (PBMCs). The receptors stem from a man younger than 35 with type 2 diabetes.

This clonotype was detected only a few times. The chain combines TRBV7-3 with TRBJ1-5, with TRBD1 as a possible D gene (5 bases). There are 14 residues in the CDR3. V shed 5 bases and J shed 7 bases, with 15 bases lying between them. Germline CDR1 and CDR2: SGHTA and FQGTGA. The CDR3: CASSPTGGGQPQHF. Here the CDR3 DNA reads TGTGCCAGCAGCCCCACAGGAGGAGGGCAGCCCCAGCATTTT.

This clonotype has only one observation. The chain combines TRBV20-1 with TRBJ2-7; the match to TRBD2 covers 10 bases. Germline loops: CDR1 DFQATT, CDR2 SNEGSKA (reference sequence). The CDR3 loop spans 14 amino acids. The V gene end was trimmed by 0 bases and the J gene end by 3 bases; junction bases not matched to a gene: 2. CDR3 sequence reads: CSARDRTSGYEQYF. CDR3 DNA sequence: TGCAGTGCTAGAGATAGGACTAGCGGCTACGAGCAGTACTTC.

In nucleotides, the CDR3 is TGTGCCAGTAGTAAGGGACAGGGCCAATACGAGCAGTACTTC. Translating gives CASSKGQGQYEQYF. The chain combines TRBV19 with TRBJ2-7, with 9 bases matching TRBD1. This CDR3 has 14 amino acids. The germline V gene encodes CDR1 LNHDA and CDR2 SQIVND (reference sequence). V shed 4 bases, J shed 4 bases, and the junction held 5 bases outside the gene matches. Full variable domain (missing parts from reference TRBV19 and TRBJ2-7): DGGITQSPKYLFRKEGQNVTLSCEQNLNHDAMYWYRQDPGQGLRLIYYSQIVNDFQKGDIAEGYSVSREKKESFPLTVTSAQKNPTAFYLCASSKGQGQYEQYFGPGTRLTVT.

A few counts support this clonotype. V gene TRBV7-2 combines with J gene TRBJ2-7, with TRBD1 as a possible D gene (6 bases). CDR1 and CDR2 from the germline V gene are SGHTA and FQGNSA. The CDR3 runs to 15 residues. Trimming left V 1 base short and J 2 bases short, with 12 bases between. Here the CDR3 DNA reads TGTGCCAGCAGCTTAGGACAGGTTACCGCCTACGAGCAGTACTTC. It codes for CASSLGQVTAYEQYF.

This clonotype occurred many times. CDR3 coding DNA: TGTGCCATCAGTGAAACGGACAGGGGAGGGGAGACCCAGTACTTC. The encoded protein is CAISETDRGGETQYF. The chain recombines TRBV10-3 with TRBJ2-5; 9 bases match TRBD1. V dropped 3 bases and J dropped 5; count of bases not matched to a gene: 7. This CDR3 region has 15 residues. Germline loops: CDR1 ENHRY, CDR2 SYGVKD.

The rearrangement links TRBV12-3 or TRBV12-4 to TRBJ2-7; 8 bases agree with TRBD1. V lost 5 bases, J lost 4 bases, and 4 bases stayed unmatched. The CDR3 is 13 residues long. The chain's CDR3 is CASSETGVYEQYF. The CDR3 DNA is TGTGCCAGCAGTGAGACAGGGGTTTACGAGCAGTACTTC.

Notes on this clonotype: Germline and junction disagree at one end, which may indicate a read error. The chain uses TRBV20-1 and TRBJ2-7; TRBD2 agrees at 13 bases. This CDR3 has 14 amino acids. Germline assignment: CDR1 DFQATT and CDR2 SNEGSKA (reference sequence). CDR3 in amino acids: CSTSGGAGSYEQYF. The CDR3 DNA follows: TGCAGTACTAGCGGGGGGGCCGGGTCCTACGAGCAGTACTTC.

This chain connects TRBV7-2 to TRBJ1-1, with D possibly being TRBD1 (6 bases). Germline CDR1 is SGHTA and CDR2 is FQGNSA. Trimming pared 5 bases from V and 1 base from J, leaving 14 bases between. The CDR3 is 15 residues long. CDR3: CASSPGQTPNTEAFF. For the CDR3, the DNA is TGTGCCAGCAGCCCCGGACAGACCCCGAACACTGAAGCTTTCTTT.

This chain uses TRBV6-6 with TRBJ2-1; 7 positions match TRBD1. V was clipped by 0 bases and J by 4 bases; unmatched bases: 6. This CDR3 is built from 16 residues. The germline gives CDR1 MNHNY, CDR2 SVGAGI (reference sequence). The CDR3 here is CASSYSRGTVYNEQFF. The CDR3 nucleotides read TGTGCCAGCAGTTACTCGCGAGGGACAGTGTACAATGAGCAGTTCTTC.

This clonotype was observed a handful of times. This chain links TRBV6-6 with TRBJ2-3, with D maybe TRBD2 (6 bases). This CDR3 is 14 amino acids long. Deletions cut 4 bases from V and 5 bases from J, with 13 bases between. CDR1 and CDR2 from the germline V gene are MNHNY and SVGAGI (reference sequence). The CDR3 sequence: CASSSRRAQDTQYF. CDR3 nucleotide sequence: TGTGCCAGCAGTTCTCGGAGGGCCCAAGATACGCAGTATTTT.

This clonotype appeared a single time. One end of the junction varies from germline; a read error may be responsible. The chain joins TRBV20-1 to TRBJ2-2, with a tentative D call TRBD2 (5 bases). CDR1 and CDR2 from the germline V gene are DFQATT and SNEGSKA (reference sequence). The CDR3 has 14 amino acids. The CDR3: CSARDLRITGELLF. The CDR3 nucleotides read TGCAGTGCTAGAGATCTGAGAATCACCGGGGAGCTGCTTTTT.

The chain couples TRBV2 to TRBJ1-5; 9 nucleotides agree with TRBD1. Germline CDR1 and CDR2: SNHLY and FYNNEI. V shed 6 bases and J 3 bases; nucleotides not matched to a gene: 9. The CDR3 contains 16 residues. The CDR3 nucleotides read TGTGCCAGCAGCCGGGGACAGGGCGTTACCAATCAGCCCCAGCATTTT. Translation gives CASSRGQGVTNQPQHF.

This rearrangement joins TRBV28 to TRBJ1-1; TRBD1 matches at 11 bases. Germline CDR1 is MDHEN and CDR2 is SYDVKM. The junction had 17 bases not matched to a gene; V was cut back by 10 bases and J by 4 bases. The length of the CDR3 is 17 residues. The CDR3 here is CANTPGTGGILGTEAFF. The CDR3 nucleotides read TGTGCCAACACCCCCGGGACAGGGGGAATTTTGGGCACTGAAGCTTTCTTT.